Listed here are 19 T cell receptor beta chains from one sample, sequenced in a study of cytotoxic CD8 clonotypes in ibrutinib-treated CLL. Generated by immunoSEQ multiplex PCR, the TCRdb table keeps only in-frame clones and is missing some. This table has about 200,000 clones, 55% to 85% appearing once. The sample consisted of PBMCs, taken after 24 months of ibrutinib treatment. These receptors all come from a human donor with chronic lymphocytic leukemia.

The J gene is TRBJ2-3, the V gene TRBV2; no firm D call. The V end was cut by 8 bases, the J end by 4 bases, with 7 bases between. The CDR3 extends over 11 amino acids. Germline CDR1 and CDR2: SNHLY and FYNNEI. CDR3 bases: TGTGCCAGCCATGGAGCAGATACGCAGTATTTT. Its translation is CASHGADTQYF. Combining the CDR3 with reference TRBV2 and TRBJ2-3 gives the whole variable domain EPEVTQTPSHQVTQMGQEVILRCVPISNHLYFYWYRQILGQKVEFLVSFYNNEISEKSEIFDDQFSVERPDGSNFTLKIRSTKLEDSAMYFCASHGADTQYFGPGTRLTVL.

The chain has TRBV4-3 and TRBJ2-1; D not certain. V shed 3 bases and J shed 9 bases, with 9 bases lying between them. The CDR3 length is 12 residues. Germline V gives CDR1 LGHNA, CDR2 YSLEER. Here the CDR3 DNA reads TGCGCCAGCAGCCAGACAACGGGTGAGCAGTTCTTC. Translated, it gives CASSQTTGEQFF.

As DNA, the CDR3 is TGTGCCAGCAGTTACCACGGACCCTGGGGCACTGAAGCTTTCTTT. Its translation: CASSYHGPWGTEAFF. The chain carries TRBV6-6 and TRBJ1-1; D gene unclear. V was cut by 2 bases and J by 4 bases, with 14 bases left in between. The CDR3 loop spans 15 amino acids. CDR1 MNHNY and CDR2 SVGAGI come from the germline V gene (reference sequence).

This clone was seen just once. The genes are TRBV6-5 and TRBJ2-7; D is perhaps TRBD2 (6 bases). The germline CDR1 and CDR2 sequences are MNHEY and SVGAGI. The CDR3 is 11 residues long. CDR3 DNA sequence: TGTCCCAAGGGAGGACCCTACGAGCAGTACTTC. Translating it yields CPKGGPYEQYF.

The rearrangement joins TRBV27 to TRBJ1-5; TRBD1 might be the D (5 bases). CDR3 size: 17 residues. Germline V lookup: CDR1 MNHEY, CDR2 SMNVEV (reference sequence). Trimming pared 6 bases from V and 1 base from J, leaving 19 bases between. This chain's CDR3 is CASSVYRDLRSNQPQHF. CDR3 coding DNA: TGTGCCAGCAGCGTTTATAGGGACCTGAGGAGCAATCAGCCCCAGCATTTT.

The chain combines TRBV9 with TRBJ2-1, with D tentatively TRBD1 or TRBD2 (7 bases each). Germline loops: CDR1 SGDLS, CDR2 YYNGEE. The CDR3 runs 14 residues. With 4 bases removed from V and 6 bases from J, the gap between germline ends came to 14 bases. CDR3 protein: CASSSGGQSNEQFF. DNA of the CDR3: TGTGCCAGCAGCTCGGGGGGACAGAGCAATGAGCAGTTCTTC. Drawing the rest from reference TRBV9 and TRBJ2-1, the complete variable domain is DSGVTQTPKHLITATGQRVTLRCSPRSGDLSVYWYQQSLDQGLQFLIQYYNGEERAKGNILERFSAQQFPDLHSELNLSSLELGDSALYFCASSSGGQSNEQFFGPGTRLTVL.

DNA for the CDR3: TGCGCCAGCAGCAGATCCGGGACAGGAGACCAAGAGACCCAGTACTTC. Translating gives CASSRSGTGDQETQYF. The V and J genes are TRBV5-1 and TRBJ2-5; 8 bases agree with TRBD1. Trimming at V came to 4 bases and at J to 0 bases, leaving 8 bases not matched to a gene. This CDR3 is 16 amino acids long. From germline, CDR1 is SGHRS and CDR2 YFSETQ. Drawing the rest from reference TRBV5-1 and TRBJ2-5, the complete variable domain is KAGVTQTPRYLIKTRGQQVTLSCSPISGHRSVSWYQQTPGQGLQFLFEYFSETQRNKGNFPGRFSGRQFSNSRSEMNVSTLELGDSALYLCASSRSGTGDQETQYFGPGTRLLVL.

The V and J genes are TRBV6-5 and TRBJ2-1, with a possible D match to TRBD2 (6 bases). CDR3 length equals 14 residues. V was shortened by 7 bases and J by 0 bases, with 10 bases between the two germline ends. Germline CDR1 reads MNHEY; CDR2 reads SVGAGI. The CDR3 DNA is TGTGCCAGCACCAAGGAGGGCTCCTACAATGAGCAGTTCTTC. Residues: CASTKEGSYNEQFF.

The V and J genes are TRBV5-6 and TRBJ1-1, with D unclear. Germline V gene data show CDR1 as SGHDT and CDR2 as YYEEEE. This CDR3 region has 15 residues. The V end was cut by 0 bases, the J end by 7 bases, with 16 bases between. CDR3 nucleotides: TGTGCCAGCAGCTTGGTTAAGGTCGGCGGAGATGAAGCTTTCTTT. Its translation: CASSLVKVGGDEAFF.

The rearrangement joins TRBV5-5 to TRBJ2-7; D is ambiguous. V lost 0 bases and J 0 bases, leaving 4 bases between the germline ends. CDR1 is SGHKS and CDR2 is YYEKEE in the germline V gene (reference sequence). The CDR3 covers 13 residues. The CDR3 spells CASSLDGSYEQYF. The CDR3 nucleotides are TGTGCCAGCAGCTTGGATGGCTCCTACGAGCAGTACTTC. The full variable domain, rest sourced from reference TRBV5-5 and TRBJ2-7, is DAGVTQSPTHLIKTRGQQVTLRCSPISGHKSVSWYQQVLGQGPQFIFQYYEKEERGRGNFPDRFSARQFPNYSSELNVNALLLGDSALYLCASSLDGSYEQYFGPGTRLTVT.

This clone was picked up one time. The chain carries TRBV9 and TRBJ1-2, with D unclear. V dropped 5 bases and J dropped 1 base, with 12 bases sitting between them. CDR3 size: 14 residues. Germline V lookup: CDR1 SGDLS, CDR2 YYNGEE. Written as DNA, the CDR3 is TGTGCCAGCAGTATAGGTGGTCTTAACTATGGCTACACCTTC. Its protein is CASSIGGLNYGYTF.

This chain connects TRBV5-1 to TRBJ2-1; D ambiguous. Germline CDR1 reads SGHRS; CDR2 reads YFSETQ. Between the trimmed V and J ends, which lost 0 bases and 3 bases, there was a span of 4 bases. The CDR3 has 13 amino acids. In nucleotides, the CDR3 is TGCGCCAGCAGCTTGGAACTCTACAATGAGCAGTTCTTC. Its protein is CASSLELYNEQFF.

This rearrangement joins TRBV9 to TRBJ2-3; 7 nucleotides line up with TRBD2. The V gene end was trimmed by 2 bases and the J gene end by 4 bases; junction bases not matched to a gene: 1. CDR3 size: 13 residues. Per germline, CDR1 SGDLS and CDR2 YYNGEE. The CDR3 reads CASSVGGPDTQYF. The CDR3 coding sequence is TGTGCCAGCAGCGTGGGAGGGCCAGATACGCAGTATTTT.

This rearrangement joins TRBV20-1 to TRBJ2-5, with D possibly matching TRBD1 (6 bases). V gave up 6 bases and J gave up 4 bases, with 9 bases separating them. The V gene's germline CDR1 is DFQATT and CDR2 SNEGSKA (reference sequence). The CDR3 covers 11 residues. The CDR3 DNA follows: TGCAGTGCGCAGGGGATAGAGACCCAGTACTTC. Amino acids: CSAQGIETQYF.

The chain is built from TRBV7-9 and TRBJ2-1, with 10 bases lining up with TRBD2. This CDR3 is 16 amino acids long. After removal of 5 bases from V and 2 bases from J, the junction contained 6 bases not matched to a gene. CDR1 and CDR2 (germline): SEHNR, FQNEAQ (reference sequence). CDR3 nucleotide sequence: TGTGCCAGCAGCCTCGGGACTAGCGTTGCCTACAATGAGCAGTTCTTC. Protein product: CASSLGTSVAYNEQFF.

A remark on this clone: The identical CDR3 is also encoded by other nucleotide sequences in the sample. The chain couples TRBV9 to TRBJ2-7, with D hard to call. Per germline, CDR1 SGDLS and CDR2 YYNGEE. V was shortened by 0 bases and J by 3 bases, with 7 bases between the two germline ends. The CDR3 has 13 amino acids. CDR3 loop: CASSVVSGYEQYF. The CDR3 DNA follows: TGTGCCAGCAGCGTAGTCTCGGGCTACGAGCAGTACTTC.

Comments on this clone: This CDR3 is also generated by other DNA sequences in the sample. V gene TRBV30 combines with J gene TRBJ1-1; D remains unclear. CDR1 is GTSNPN, CDR2 SVGIG, per germline (reference sequence). Trimming left V 0 bases short and J 1 base short, with 6 bases between. The CDR3 spans 13 residues. The CDR3 here is CAWSVMGNTEAFF. The CDR3 nucleotides are TGTGCCTGGAGTGTCATGGGGAACACTGAAGCTTTCTTT.

This sequence joins TRBV28 and TRBJ1-2; D gene uncertain. The germline V and J ends were trimmed by 5 bases and 7 bases, with 14 bases remaining between them. The CDR3 contains 13 residues. The V gene's germline CDR1 is MDHEN and CDR2 SYDVKM. As DNA, the CDR3 is TGTGCCAGCAGTCCACCCTCGAGCTTTGGCTACACCTTC. This encodes CASSPPSSFGYTF.

This chain joins TRBV7-6 and TRBJ1-3; a possible D gene is TRBD1 (6 bases). The CDR3 extends over 18 amino acids. CDR1 and CDR2 (germline): SGHVS, FNYEAQ. The germline V and J ends were trimmed by 1 base and 1 base, with 17 bases remaining between them. CDR3 sequence reads: CASSLVSGRGLSGNTIYF. CDR3 in DNA: TGTGCCAGCAGCTTAGTATCAGGTCGGGGGCTATCTGGAAACACCATATATTTT.